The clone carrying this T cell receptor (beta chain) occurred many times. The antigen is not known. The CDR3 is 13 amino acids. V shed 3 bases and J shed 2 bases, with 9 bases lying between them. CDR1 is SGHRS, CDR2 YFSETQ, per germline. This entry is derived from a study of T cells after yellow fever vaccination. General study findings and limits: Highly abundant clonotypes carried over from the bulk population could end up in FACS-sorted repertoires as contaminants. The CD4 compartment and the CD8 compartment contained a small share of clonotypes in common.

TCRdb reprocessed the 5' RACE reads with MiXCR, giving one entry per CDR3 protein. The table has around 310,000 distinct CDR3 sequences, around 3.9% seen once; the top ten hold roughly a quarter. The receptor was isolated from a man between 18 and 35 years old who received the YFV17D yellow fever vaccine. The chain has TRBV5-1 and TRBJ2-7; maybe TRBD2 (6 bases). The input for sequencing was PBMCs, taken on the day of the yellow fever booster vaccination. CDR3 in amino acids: CASSSSAAYEQYF. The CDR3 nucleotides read TGCGCCAGCAGCTCTAGCGCGGCCTACGAGCAGTACTTC.